Reported below is one T cell receptor beta chain. How the authors handled the data: By means of reference gene primer amplification, nucleated cell counts were estimated. Method: immunoSEQ multiplex PCR; TCRdb's copy keeps in-frame clones and lacks some. The DNA gave D and trimming, while V, J and clone size come from that table. The table records more than 150,000 clones, roughly 90% of them present only once. The CDR3 sequence is 15 residues long. CDR1 and CDR2 from the germline V gene are SGHRS and YFSETQ. Trimming pared 0 bases from V and 4 bases from J, leaving 10 bases between. This sample was taken from a study of blood T cell repertoires in COVID-19. Turning to the study itself: COVID-19 samples collected from the United States, Italy and Spain covered acute and convalescent phases. T cells, B-cell-depleted T cells, or PBMCs supplied cDNA or gDNA.

The sequenced material came from peripheral blood. The chain uses TRBV5-1 and TRBJ2-2; D may be TRBD1 (5 bases). The clonotype comes from a man aged 45-65 years with acute or convalescent COVID-19. The CDR3 DNA sequence: TGCGCCAGCAGCTTGGCGGTCAGGGTCACCGGGGAGCTGTTTTTT. It codes for CASSLAVRVTGELFF.